This entry describes one T cell receptor beta chain. Its antigen is not known. The record originates from a study of blood T cells in healthy people across ages. Study findings and constraints: Roughly linear age-related decline in beta diversity appeared, significant by age 40.

Next came a second PCR, run for about 7 to 12 cycles, which used a sample-barcoded 5' primer along with a J-beta primer mix. TCRdb analysed the 5' RACE reads with MiXCR anew, one entry per CDR3 protein. The sample contains about 840,000 distinct CDR3 sequences, about 28% of which appear only once. Isolated PBMCs totaled at least 7 million in each sample. The ends were cut back, 1 base at V and 1 base at J, with 8 bases in the middle. CDR1 is LGHDT and CDR2 is YNNKEL in the germline V gene (reference sequence). The CDR3 has 15 amino acids. These sequences were also reported in another study, on T cells of mothers and their children.

This sequence joins TRBV3-1 and TRBJ1-3; D remains unclear. Sequencing was done on a sample of blood. The sequence was collected from a woman aged 40-49 years in good health. DNA for the CDR3: TGTGCCAGCAGCCAAGGCCCCATATCTGGAAACACCATATATTTT. This gives the protein CASSQGPISGNTIYF.